This note documents a single T cell receptor (beta chain) sequence. Its antigen is not identified. MiXCR was run by TCRdb on the PCR reads, yielding one entry per CDR3 protein. The sample yields over 550,000 distinct CDR3 sequences, roughly 23% seen once. This specimen belongs to a study of molecular identifiers for immune sequencing clone quantification. Study observations and caveats: Identical TCR molecules can share a barcode, and this sharing could underestimate highly expanded clone sizes. The study found clones above 20 RNA copies held over 98% of effector molecules and under 1% in naive cells.

J gave up 3 bases and V 0 bases, and 10 bases lay outside the gene matches. The germline V gene encodes CDR1 SGDLS and CDR2 YYNGEE. The CDR3 length is 19 residues. RNA fractions of 10%, 30% or 50% and roughly 18,000 to 1,000,000 sorted cells were the source of naive CD8 libraries. Naive CD8 T cells were sorted, and the gate applied was CD8+CD4-CCR7+CD45RA+. Source material: naive CD8+ T cells from blood, with Jurkat cell RNA spiked in. Subset in this sample: FACS-sorted CD8+CD4-CCR7+CD45RA+ naive T cells. The genes are TRBV9 and TRBJ2-2, with 11 bases matching TRBD2. This sequence originates from a human donor in good health. Some libraries in this study had Jurkat cell RNA spiked in. The CDR3 coding sequence is TGTGCCAGCAGCGTAGCTCAAACTAGCGGGAGCGGAGACACCGGGGAGCTGTTTTTT. It yields the protein CASSVAQTSGSGDTGELFF.